This T cell receptor (beta chain) was documented in a study of blood T cell repertoires in COVID-19. Study at large: Acute and convalescent COVID-19 samples came from the United States, Italy and Spain.

Some clones are missing from TCRdb's copy, which holds only in-frame ones; the method was immunoSEQ multiplex PCR. This sample has under 150,000 clones, with over 80% found just once. Looked up from germline, CDR1 is KGHSY and CDR2 is FQNENV. The ends were cut back, 2 bases at V and 5 bases at J, with 15 bases in the middle. The CDR3 sequence is 15 residues long. The sequencing input was PBMCs or T cells enriched from blood (not recorded which). The rearrangement uses TRBV16 and TRBJ1-1; a weak D match, TRBD1 (6 bases). This clonotype was sampled from a woman between 40 and 55 years old who had recovered from COVID-19. CDR3 sequence: CASSQRGQGFTEAFF. The CDR3 DNA is TGTGCCAGCAGCCAAAGAGGTCAGGGGTTTACTGAAGCTTTCTTT.